This entry concerns a single T cell receptor beta chain. Germline CDR1 is SGHRS and CDR2 is YFSETQ. The V end lost 0 bases, the J end lost 6 bases, and 13 bases lay between the germline ends. CDR3 size: 15 residues. This sample stems from a study of blood T cell repertoires in COVID-19. About the study: Resolution of symptoms, clearance, or two negative PCRs was present in recovered Cohort 3 donors. COVID-19 samples from acute and convalescent phases originated in the United States, Italy and Spain. Sample material is recorded as cDNA or gDNA derived from T cells, B-cell-depleted T cells, or PBMCs.

Generated by immunoSEQ multiplex PCR, the TCRdb table keeps only in-frame clones and is missing some. Here the sample spans over 200,000 clones, about nine tenths being singletons. The rearrangement links TRBV5-1 to TRBJ1-5; possible D gene TRBD1, 5 bases. The sequenced sample consisted of PBMCs or T cells enriched from blood (not recorded which). This receptor was taken from a woman aged 45-65 years in a cohort exposed to, infected with or recovered from COVID-19 (not recorded which). CDR3 DNA sequence: TGCGCCAGCAGCTTGGGTTTCAGGGAGGGTCAGCCCCAGCATTTT. Translated: CASSLGFREGQPQHF.